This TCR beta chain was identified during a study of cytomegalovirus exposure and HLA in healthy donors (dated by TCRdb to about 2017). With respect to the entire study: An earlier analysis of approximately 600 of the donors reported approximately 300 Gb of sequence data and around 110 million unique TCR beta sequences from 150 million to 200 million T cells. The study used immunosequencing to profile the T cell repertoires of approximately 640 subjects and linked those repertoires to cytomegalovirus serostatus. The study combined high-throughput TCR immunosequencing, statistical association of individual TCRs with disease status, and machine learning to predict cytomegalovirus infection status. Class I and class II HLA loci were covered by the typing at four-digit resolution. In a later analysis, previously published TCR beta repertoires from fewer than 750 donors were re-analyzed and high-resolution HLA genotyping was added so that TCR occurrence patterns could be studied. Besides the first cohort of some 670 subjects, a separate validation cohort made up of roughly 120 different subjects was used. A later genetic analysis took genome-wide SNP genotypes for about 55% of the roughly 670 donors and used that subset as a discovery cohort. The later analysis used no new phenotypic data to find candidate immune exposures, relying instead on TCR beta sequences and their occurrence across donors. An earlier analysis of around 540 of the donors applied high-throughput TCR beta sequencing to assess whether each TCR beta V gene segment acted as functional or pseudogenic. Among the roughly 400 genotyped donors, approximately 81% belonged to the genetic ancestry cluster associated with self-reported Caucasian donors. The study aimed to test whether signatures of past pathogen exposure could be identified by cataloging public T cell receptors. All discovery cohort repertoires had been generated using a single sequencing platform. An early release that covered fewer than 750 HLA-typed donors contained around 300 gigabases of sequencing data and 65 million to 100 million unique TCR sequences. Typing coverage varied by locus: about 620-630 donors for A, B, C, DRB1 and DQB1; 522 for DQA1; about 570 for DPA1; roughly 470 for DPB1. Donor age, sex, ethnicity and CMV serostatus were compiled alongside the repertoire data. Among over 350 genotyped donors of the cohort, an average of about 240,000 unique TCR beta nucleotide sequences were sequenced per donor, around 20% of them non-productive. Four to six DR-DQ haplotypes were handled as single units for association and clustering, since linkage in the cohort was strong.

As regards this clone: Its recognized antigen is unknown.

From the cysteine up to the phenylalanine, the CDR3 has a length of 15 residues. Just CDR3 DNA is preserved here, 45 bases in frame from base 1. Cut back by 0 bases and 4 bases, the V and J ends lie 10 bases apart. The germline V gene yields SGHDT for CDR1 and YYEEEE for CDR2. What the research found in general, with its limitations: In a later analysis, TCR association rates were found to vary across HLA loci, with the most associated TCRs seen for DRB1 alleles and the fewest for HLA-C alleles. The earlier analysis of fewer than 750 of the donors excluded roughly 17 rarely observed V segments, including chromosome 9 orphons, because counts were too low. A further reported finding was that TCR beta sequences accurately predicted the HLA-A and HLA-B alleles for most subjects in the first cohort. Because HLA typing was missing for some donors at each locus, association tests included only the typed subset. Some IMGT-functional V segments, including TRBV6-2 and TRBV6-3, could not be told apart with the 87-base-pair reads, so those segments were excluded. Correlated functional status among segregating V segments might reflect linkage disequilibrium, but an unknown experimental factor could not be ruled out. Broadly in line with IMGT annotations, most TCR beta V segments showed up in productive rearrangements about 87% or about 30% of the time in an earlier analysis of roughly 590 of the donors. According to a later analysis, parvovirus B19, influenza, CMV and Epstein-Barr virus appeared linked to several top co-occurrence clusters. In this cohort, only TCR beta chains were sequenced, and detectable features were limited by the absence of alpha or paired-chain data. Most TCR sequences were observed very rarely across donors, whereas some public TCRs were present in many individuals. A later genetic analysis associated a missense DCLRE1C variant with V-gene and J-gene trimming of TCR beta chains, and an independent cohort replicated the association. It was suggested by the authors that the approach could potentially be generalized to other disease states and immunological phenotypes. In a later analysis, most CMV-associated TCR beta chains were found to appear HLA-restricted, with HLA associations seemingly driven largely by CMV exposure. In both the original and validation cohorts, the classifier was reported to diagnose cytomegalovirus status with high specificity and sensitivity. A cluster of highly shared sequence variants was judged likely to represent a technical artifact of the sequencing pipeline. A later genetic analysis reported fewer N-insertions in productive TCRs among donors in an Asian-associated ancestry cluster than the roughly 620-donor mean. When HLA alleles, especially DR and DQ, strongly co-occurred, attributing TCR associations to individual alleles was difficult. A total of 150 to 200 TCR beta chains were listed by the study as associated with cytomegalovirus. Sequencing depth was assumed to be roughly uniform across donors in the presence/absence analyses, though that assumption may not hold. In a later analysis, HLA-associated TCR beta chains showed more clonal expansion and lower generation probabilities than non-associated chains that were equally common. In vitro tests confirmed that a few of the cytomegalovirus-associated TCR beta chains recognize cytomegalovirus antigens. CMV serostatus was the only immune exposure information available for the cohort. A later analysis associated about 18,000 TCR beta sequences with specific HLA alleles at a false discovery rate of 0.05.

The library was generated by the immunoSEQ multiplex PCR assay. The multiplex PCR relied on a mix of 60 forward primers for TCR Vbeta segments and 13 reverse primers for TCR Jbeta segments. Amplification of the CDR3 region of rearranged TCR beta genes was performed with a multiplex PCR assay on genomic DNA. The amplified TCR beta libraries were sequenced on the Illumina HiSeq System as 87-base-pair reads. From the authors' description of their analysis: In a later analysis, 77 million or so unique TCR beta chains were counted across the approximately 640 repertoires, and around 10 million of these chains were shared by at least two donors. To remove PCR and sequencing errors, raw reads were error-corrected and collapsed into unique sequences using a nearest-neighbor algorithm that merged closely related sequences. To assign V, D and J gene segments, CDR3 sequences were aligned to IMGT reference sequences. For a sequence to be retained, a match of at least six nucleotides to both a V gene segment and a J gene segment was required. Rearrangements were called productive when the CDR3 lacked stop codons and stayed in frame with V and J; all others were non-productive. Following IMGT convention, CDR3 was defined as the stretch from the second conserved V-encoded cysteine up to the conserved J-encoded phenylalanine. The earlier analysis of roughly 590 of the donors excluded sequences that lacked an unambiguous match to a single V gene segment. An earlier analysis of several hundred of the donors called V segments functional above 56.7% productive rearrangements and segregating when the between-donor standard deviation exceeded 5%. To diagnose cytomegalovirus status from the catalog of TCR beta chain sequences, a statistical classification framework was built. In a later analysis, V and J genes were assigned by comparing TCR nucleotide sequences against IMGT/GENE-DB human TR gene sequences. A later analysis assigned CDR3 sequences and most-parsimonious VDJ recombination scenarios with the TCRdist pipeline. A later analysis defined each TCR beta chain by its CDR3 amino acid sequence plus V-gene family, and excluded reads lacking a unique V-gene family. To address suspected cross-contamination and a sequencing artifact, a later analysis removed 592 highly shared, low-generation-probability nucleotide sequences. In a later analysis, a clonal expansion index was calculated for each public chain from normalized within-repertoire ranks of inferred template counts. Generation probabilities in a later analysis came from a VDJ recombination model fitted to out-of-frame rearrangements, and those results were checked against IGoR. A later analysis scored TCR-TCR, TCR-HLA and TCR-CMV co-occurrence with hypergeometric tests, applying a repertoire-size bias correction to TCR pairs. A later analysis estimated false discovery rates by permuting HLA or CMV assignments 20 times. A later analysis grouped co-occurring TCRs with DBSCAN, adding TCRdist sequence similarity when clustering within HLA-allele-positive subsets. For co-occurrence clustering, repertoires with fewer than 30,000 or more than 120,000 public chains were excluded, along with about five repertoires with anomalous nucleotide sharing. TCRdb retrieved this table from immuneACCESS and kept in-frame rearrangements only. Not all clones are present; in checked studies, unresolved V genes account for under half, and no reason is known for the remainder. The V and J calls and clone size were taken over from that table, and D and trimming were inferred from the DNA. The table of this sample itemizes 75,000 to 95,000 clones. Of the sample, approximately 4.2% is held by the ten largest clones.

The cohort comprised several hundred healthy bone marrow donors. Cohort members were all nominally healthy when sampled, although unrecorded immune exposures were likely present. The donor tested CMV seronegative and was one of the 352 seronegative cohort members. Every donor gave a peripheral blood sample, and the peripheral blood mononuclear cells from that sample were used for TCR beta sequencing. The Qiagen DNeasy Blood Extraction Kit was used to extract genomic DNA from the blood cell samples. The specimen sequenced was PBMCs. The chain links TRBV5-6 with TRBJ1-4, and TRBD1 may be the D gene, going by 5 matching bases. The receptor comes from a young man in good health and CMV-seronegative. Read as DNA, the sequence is TGTGCCAGCAGCTTGGTAGGACACAGTAATGAAAAACTGTTTTTT. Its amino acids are CASSLVGHSNEKLFF.